Listed here are 4 T cell receptor beta chains from one sample, sequenced in a study of a mutant IDH1 vaccine in newly diagnosed glioma. Clones were sequenced by immunoSEQ multiplex PCR, and TCRdb holds only the in-frame ones, with some missing. Of tens of thousands of clones in the sample, less than 90% were seen once. Which antigens these TCRs recognize remains unknown. Time point noted: week 35, safety follow-up. All doses held 300 ug of mutant IDH1 20-mer peptide, with topical imiquimod. This material consisted of PBMCs, taken from a glioma patient whose treatment included an IDH1 peptide vaccine. All receptors derive from a man aged 25 to 40 with glioma.

The genes are TRBV25-1 and TRBJ2-2; 9 bases are shared with TRBD1. V was clipped by 4 bases and J by 1 base; unmatched bases: 4. This CDR3 has 16 amino acids. In germline, CDR1 is MGHDK, CDR2 SYGVNS. CDR3 bases: TGTGCCAGCAGTGTCCCGGGACAGGGGAACACCGGGGAGCTGTTTTTT. Translated: CASSVPGQGNTGELFF.

The chain recombines TRBV23-1 with TRBJ2-1, with a possible D match to TRBD1 (6 bases). TRBV23-1 is flagged as an ORF with uncertain function. The CDR3 extends over 15 amino acids. Trimming took 10 bases from V and 1 from J, leaving 17 bases between them. The chain's CDR3 is CAKKSDRGSYNEQFF. CDR3 nucleotide sequence: TGCGCCAAGAAATCGGACAGAGGTTCCTACAATGAGCAGTTCTTC.

This clone has only one observation. Here the CDR3 reads CASSSQGIRNLNEQFF. CDR3 coding DNA: TGCGCCAGCAGCTCGCAGGGCATTAGGAACCTCAATGAGCAGTTCTTC. This chain connects TRBV5-1 to TRBJ2-1, with D perhaps matching TRBD1 (5 bases). Germline lookup yields CDR1 SGHRS and CDR2 YFSETQ. The germline V and J ends were trimmed by 3 bases and 6 bases, with 19 bases remaining between them. CDR3 length: 16 amino acids.

The chain couples TRBV7-2 to TRBJ2-2, with unresolved D. This CDR3 is 14 amino acids long. Trimming pared 5 bases from V and 3 bases from J, leaving 10 bases between. Germline CDR1 and CDR2: SGHTA and FQGNSA. The CDR3 DNA follows: TGTGCCAGCAGCGTTTTAGGGTACACCGGGGAGCTGTTTTTT. This gives the protein CASSVLGYTGELFF.